The rows below give T cell receptor beta chains drawn from one sample of a study of cytomegalovirus exposure and HLA in healthy donors. The repertoire was sequenced with immunoSEQ multiplex PCR; TCRdb's copy has only in-frame clones and lacks some. The sample shows some 110,000 clones, more than 9.5% of them seen only once. Sequencing input: PBMCs. These receptor sequences come from a man aged 35 to 55 in good health and CMV-seropositive. The CDR3 runs from the conserved cysteine through the conserved F or W.

j_gene: TRBJ1-2; v_gene: TRBV29-1; CDR3aa: CSVGRGALGGYTF
j_gene: TRBJ1-1; v_gene: TRBV5-8; CDR3aa: CASSFPQNTEAFF
j_gene: TRBJ2-3; v_gene: TRBV10-3; CDR3aa: CAIKGTGGLSDTQYF
j_gene: TRBJ1-1; v_gene: TRBV19; CDR3aa: CASSIAQGDTEAFF
j_gene: TRBJ1-2; v_gene: TRBV6-5; CDR3aa: CASTQQGANYGYTF
j_gene: TRBJ1-2; v_gene: TRBV6-5; CDR3aa: CATRAGQGYTF
j_gene: TRBJ2-1; v_gene: TRBV27; CDR3aa: CASSPQGASYNEQFF
j_gene: TRBJ2-7; v_gene: TRBV28; CDR3aa: CASSSLAGGSYEQYF
j_gene: TRBJ1-3; v_gene: TRBV19; CDR3aa: CASNRGPGSGNTIYF
j_gene: TRBJ2-5; v_gene: TRBV27; CDR3aa: CASSTREEETQYF
j_gene: TRBJ2-3; v_gene: TRBV7-2; CDR3aa: CASSLRGDGGTDTQYF
j_gene: TRBJ1-2; v_gene: TRBV7-8; CDR3aa: CASSLPGYGYTF
j_gene: TRBJ2-1; v_gene: TRBV7-2; CDR3aa: CASSLAPQGMGNEQFF
j_gene: TRBJ2-3; v_gene: TRBV10-3; CDR3aa: CAIGTSRHTQYF
j_gene: TRBJ2-1; v_gene: TRBV5-1; CDR3aa: CASSSGLMSSYNEQFF
j_gene: TRBJ2-1; v_gene: TRBV9; CDR3aa: CASSVESSGWNEQFF
j_gene: TRBJ2-1; v_gene: TRBV5-4; CDR3aa: CASSSSGGPSYNEQFF
j_gene: TRBJ1-5; v_gene: TRBV12-5; CDR3aa: CASGLGTGNQPQHF
j_gene: TRBJ2-1; v_gene: TRBV29-1; CDR3aa: CSARTSGGSYEFF
j_gene: TRBJ2-2; v_gene: TRBV5-4; CDR3aa: CASSFGLAGNTGELFF
j_gene: TRBJ1-2; v_gene: TRBV5-4; CDR3aa: CASSQKQGDYGYTF
j_gene: TRBJ2-3; v_gene: TRBV6-1; CDR3aa: CASSTGGDTDTQYF